The 25 T cell receptor beta chains presented below share a single source sample, sequenced in a study of a mutant IDH1 vaccine in newly diagnosed glioma. Their target antigens are unknown. Time point: week 23, last vaccination. With topical imiquimod, each dose of the vaccine consisted of 300 ug of mutant IDH1 20-mer peptide. Method: immunoSEQ multiplex PCR; TCRdb's copy keeps in-frame clones and lacks some. The sample has approximately 70,000 clones, 84% seen once; the top ten hold 10% to 15%. The sequenced sample was PBMCs, obtained from a glioma patient whose treatment included an IDH1 peptide vaccine. The receptors come from a young man with glioma.

The chain employs TRBV27 and TRBJ2-7, with D perhaps being TRBD1 or TRBD2 (5 bases each). CDR1 is MNHEY and CDR2 is SMNVEV in the germline V gene (reference sequence). The V and J ends lost 4 bases and 3 bases respectively, with 22 bases between them. The CDR3 loop spans 17 amino acids. The CDR3 DNA is TGTGCCAGCAGTTGGGGGACGCGAGGCGGTCATCGCTACGAGCAGTACTTC. It specifies CASSWGTRGGHRYEQYF.

In its sample, this clone was seen a few times. The J gene is TRBJ2-7, the V gene TRBV7-9; D may be TRBD1 or TRBD2 (6 bases each). Germline CDR1 reads SEHNR; CDR2 reads FQNEAQ (reference sequence). The V gene lost 4 bases and the J gene lost 9 bases, with 19 bases spanning the gap. There are 14 residues in the CDR3. The CDR3 bases are TGTGCCAGCAGCTCGGGGGACACCGCAGGTGGGCAGTACTTC. It codes for CASSSGDTAGGQYF.

The genes are TRBV4-3 and TRBJ1-1; D is perhaps TRBD1 (5 bases). Germline CDR1 and CDR2: LGHNA and YSLEER. With 0 bases removed from V and 5 bases from J, the gap between germline ends came to 13 bases. The CDR3 length is 15 residues. Written as DNA, the CDR3 is TGCGCCAGCAGCCAAGATCGGGGTAGGGGAACTGAAGCTTTCTTT. Protein: CASSQDRGRGTEAFF.

V is TRBV19 and J is TRBJ1-4, with 11 bases fitting TRBD1. V shed 7 bases and J 6 bases; nucleotides not matched to a gene: 7. CDR3 size: 15 residues. Per the germline V gene, CDR1 is LNHDA and CDR2 is SQIVND (reference sequence). The CDR3: CASNRGTGGHEKLFF. DNA of the CDR3: TGTGCCAGTAATAGAGGGACAGGGGGTCATGAAAAACTGTTTTTT. Together with reference TRBV19 and TRBJ1-4, the CDR3 gives the full variable domain: DGGITQSPKYLFRKEGQNVTLSCEQNLNHDAMYWYRQDPGQGLRLIYYSQIVNDFQKGDIAEGYSVSREKKESFPLTVTSAQKNPTAFYLCASNRGTGGHEKLFFGSGTQLSVL.

Only one count was recorded for this clone. The gene calls are TRBV6-5 and TRBJ2-1; TRBD2 matches 9 bases. After removal of 5 bases from V and 7 bases from J, the junction contained 6 bases not matched to a gene. Germline values: CDR1 MNHEY, CDR2 SVGAGI. CDR3 size: 14 residues. The CDR3 DNA reads TGTGCCAGCAGTACGAGCGGGGGGAGGAATGAGCAGTTCTTC. Amino acids: CASSTSGGRNEQFF.

The chain carries TRBV7-2 and TRBJ1-5, with a tentative D call TRBD1 (5 bases). CDR1 and CDR2 from the germline V gene are SGHTA and FQGNSA. This CDR3 has 15 amino acids. V was trimmed by 1 base and J by 4 bases, leaving 11 bases between them. CDR3 residues: CASSLETGRNQPQHF. As DNA, the CDR3 is TGTGCCAGCAGCTTAGAAACAGGCCGAAATCAGCCCCAGCATTTT.

The CDR3 DNA follows: TGTGCCAGCAGTTACACCCGGGGGCGCGGCAATCAGCCCCAGCATTTT. Translated, it gives CASSYTRGRGNQPQHF. The chain uses TRBV6-6 and TRBJ1-5, with D perhaps matching TRBD1 (6 bases). Germline CDR1 reads MNHNY; CDR2 reads SVGAGI (reference sequence). The CDR3 sequence is 16 residues long. V lost 2 bases and J 2 bases, leaving 13 bases between the germline ends.

The genes are TRBV25-1 and TRBJ1-4; TRBD1 matches 8 bases. Germline CDR1 reads MGHDK; CDR2 reads SYGVNS. The CDR3 sequence is 17 residues long. Losses at the gene ends were 1 base for V and 4 bases for J; bases not matched to a gene: 8. CDR3 amino acids: CASSEFGTGVLNEKLFF. DNA for the CDR3: TGTGCCAGCAGTGAATTCGGGACAGGCGTTCTTAATGAAAAACTGTTTTTT.

V is TRBV5-1 and J is TRBJ2-2; 8 nucleotides align to TRBD1. V gave up 5 bases and J gave up 7 bases; unmatched junction bases: 13. The germline CDR1 and CDR2 sequences are SGHRS and YFSETQ. The CDR3 runs 16 residues. In DNA form, the CDR3 reads TGCGCCAGCAGGCCCGGACAGGGTCGGGGTTTCGGGGAGCTGTTTTTT. It specifies CASRPGQGRGFGELFF.

The chain links TRBV19 to TRBJ2-2; maybe TRBD1 (6 bases). Trimming pared 5 bases from V and 6 bases from J, leaving 22 bases between. The length of the CDR3 is 17 residues. Per germline, CDR1 LNHDA and CDR2 SQIVND (reference sequence). As DNA, the CDR3 is TGTGCCAGTAGTTCCAGGGGACAATCCCTTGGATCCGGGGAGCTGTTTTTT. It codes for CASSSRGQSLGSGELFF.

The chain couples TRBV7-2 to TRBJ1-5; 10 bases match TRBD1. This CDR3 region has 15 residues. The V and J ends lost 4 bases and 7 bases, in that order; junction bases with no gene match: 7. Germline assignment: CDR1 SGHTA and CDR2 FQGNSA. This chain's CDR3 is CASSWGQGMGQPQHF. Written as DNA, the CDR3 is TGTGCCAGCAGCTGGGGACAGGGGATGGGGCAGCCCCAGCATTTT.

This chain links TRBV30 with TRBJ2-7, with D unresolved. V gave up 0 bases and J gave up 2 bases, with 8 bases separating them. CDR1 GTSNPN and CDR2 SVGIG come from the germline V gene (reference sequence). This CDR3 is built from 13 residues. This chain's CDR3 is CAWSVLNPYEQYF. In DNA, the CDR3 is TGTGCCTGGAGTGTACTGAATCCCTACGAGCAGTACTTC.

The chain links TRBV5-1 to TRBJ1-2, with TRBD1 matching over 8 bases. The CDR3 is 14 residues long. The J segment lost 2 bases and the V segment lost 3 bases, leaving 3 bases of the junction unmatched. Germline V gives CDR1 SGHRS, CDR2 YFSETQ. The CDR3 DNA sequence: TGCGCCAGCAGCTCCCGGACAGGGAACTATGGCTACACCTTC. This codes for CASSSRTGNYGYTF.

The J gene is TRBJ2-1, the V gene TRBV7-2, with 16 bases that match TRBD2. V lost 4 bases to trimming and J lost 2 bases; unmatched junction nucleotides: 5. The length of the CDR3 is 18 residues. Germline CDR1 SGHTA, CDR2 FQGNSA. The CDR3 protein is CASSSGTSGRAAYNEQFF. The CDR3 region has the DNA TGTGCCAGCAGCTCCGGGACTAGCGGGAGGGCCGCCTACAATGAGCAGTTCTTC.

The chain combines TRBV12-5 with TRBJ1-1; a weak D match, TRBD1 (6 bases). The CDR3 loop spans 16 amino acids. V was cut by 3 bases and J by 0 bases, with 14 bases left in between. The germline CDR1 and CDR2 sequences are LGHNT and FRNRAP. The CDR3: CASGFPTGIMNTEAFF. In DNA form, the CDR3 reads TGTGCTAGTGGTTTCCCGACAGGTATCATGAACACTGAAGCTTTCTTT.

The chain has TRBV4-3 and TRBJ1-1, with 7 bases aligning to TRBD1. Germline assignment: CDR1 LGHNA and CDR2 YSLEER. This CDR3 has 15 amino acids. The V and J ends lost 3 bases and 4 bases, in that order; junction bases with no gene match: 8. The CDR3 here is CASSQAQGWGTEAFF. In DNA, the CDR3 is TGCGCCAGCAGCCAGGCACAGGGGTGGGGCACTGAAGCTTTCTTT.

The CDR3 region has the DNA TGTGCCATCAGTGACCTGGGGGCGGGTGCAACTAATGAAAAACTGTTTTTT. The encoded protein is CAISDLGAGATNEKLFF. The V and J genes are TRBV10-3 and TRBJ1-4; D might be TRBD1 (6 bases). The CDR3 sequence is 17 residues long. The germline V and J ends were trimmed by 3 bases and 0 bases, with 14 bases remaining between them. Germline assignment: CDR1 ENHRY and CDR2 SYGVKD.

This chain connects TRBV15 to TRBJ2-3; a possible D gene is TRBD1 (6 bases). CDR3 length: 16 amino acids. Germline assignment: CDR1 LNHNV and CDR2 YYDKDF (reference sequence). V lost 0 bases, J lost 1 base, and 11 bases lay in between. The CDR3 DNA is TGTGCCACCAGCAGAGATTGGACAGACGGCACAGATACGCAGTATTTT. As protein: CATSRDWTDGTDTQYF. The variable domain in full, with the rest retrieved from reference TRBV15 and TRBJ2-3, is DAMVIQNPRYQVTQFGKPVTLSCSQTLNHNVMYWYQQKSSQAPKLLFHYYDKDFNNEADTPDNFQSRRPNTSFCFLDIRSPGLGDTAMYLCATSRDWTDGTDTQYFGPGTRLTVL.

The J gene is TRBJ2-7, the V gene TRBV5-6; D possibly corresponds to TRBD1 (5 bases). Looked up from germline, CDR1 is SGHDT and CDR2 is YYEEEE. Trimming shortened V by 0 bases and J by 6 bases, and 10 bases separated the two germline ends. The CDR3 sequence is 13 residues long. The CDR3 DNA follows: TGTGCCAGCAGCTTGGGGGCAGGGCTCGAGCAGTACTTC. Protein sequence: CASSLGAGLEQYF.

This CDR3 is CASSLGAGAPYEQYF. As DNA, the CDR3 is TGTGCCAGCAGCTTGGGGGCGGGGGCCCCCTACGAGCAGTACTTC. The gene calls are TRBV5-8 and TRBJ2-7; D is possibly TRBD2 (7 bases). The CDR3 is 15 amino acids. Trimming removed 0 bases at V and 2 bases at J, with 12 bases between. Germline V gene sequence: CDR1 SGHTS, CDR2 YDEGEE. Supplemented by reference TRBV5-8 and TRBJ2-7, the full variable domain reads EAGVTQSPTHLIKTRGQQATLRCSPISGHTSVYWYQQALGLGLQFLLWYDEGEERNRGNFPPRFSGRQFPNYSSELNVNALELEDSALYLCASSLGAGAPYEQYFGPGTRLTVT.

The gene calls are TRBV18 and TRBJ1-1, with TRBD1 as a possible D gene (5 bases). The CDR3 consists of 15 residues. Trimming took 3 bases from V and 5 from J, leaving 16 bases between them. Germline CDR1 is KGHSH and CDR2 is LQKENI. The CDR3 loop reads CASSPPGGRVTEAFF. The CDR3 nucleotides read TGTGCCAGCTCACCGCCAGGAGGCAGGGTAACTGAAGCTTTCTTT.

The chain combines TRBV30 with TRBJ1-2; D is unclear. Deletions cut 0 bases from V and 0 bases from J, with 17 bases between. CDR3 length: 17 residues. Germline CDR1 and CDR2: GTSNPN and SVGIG (reference sequence). CDR3 DNA: TGTGCCTGGAGTGTCCGAGGTCCAGGCCAAGCTAACTATGGCTACACCTTC. The encoded protein is CAWSVRGPGQANYGYTF. The full variable domain, with the rest looked up from reference TRBV30 and TRBJ1-2, is SQTIHQWPATLVQPVGSPLSLECTVEGTSNPNLYWYRQAAGRGLQLLFYSVGIGQISSEVPQNLSASRPQDRQFILSSKKLLLSDSGFYLCAWSVRGPGQANYGYTFGSGTRLTVV.

The chain carries TRBV4-1 and TRBJ2-7; TRBD1 is a possible D gene (6 bases). Germline V CDR1 and CDR2: MGHRA, YSYEKL. Trimming took 0 bases from V and 6 from J, leaving 36 bases between them. The CDR3 is 22 amino acids. The CDR3 nucleotides are TGCGCCAGCAGCCAAGATGCCAGGACAGAATCCTATATACGATGGGAAGACGGCGAGCAGTACTTC. Translated: CASSQDARTESYIRWEDGEQYF.

This clone was found once. The chain combines TRBV19 with TRBJ1-2; 7 bases are shared with TRBD1. CDR1 and CDR2 from the germline V gene are LNHDA and SQIVND (reference sequence). The CDR3 has 15 amino acids. V lost 5 bases to trimming and J lost 3 bases; unmatched junction nucleotides: 9. Here the CDR3 reads CASSGGPGGHYGYTF. The DNA for the CDR3 is TGTGCCAGTAGTGGAGGGCCAGGGGGTCACTATGGCTACACCTTC. Filled out from reference TRBV19 and TRBJ1-2, the complete variable domain reads DGGITQSPKYLFRKEGQNVTLSCEQNLNHDAMYWYRQDPGQGLRLIYYSQIVNDFQKGDIAEGYSVSREKKESFPLTVTSAQKNPTAFYLCASSGGPGGHYGYTFGSGTRLTVV.

The chain joins TRBV5-6 to TRBJ1-1, with D tentatively TRBD1 (5 bases). CDR1 is SGHDT and CDR2 is YYEEEE in the germline V gene. V was cut by 2 bases and J by 10 bases, with 12 bases left in between. This CDR3 contains 12 residues. The CDR3 sequence is CASSLGAWGAFF. The CDR3 DNA follows: TGTGCCAGCAGCTTAGGGGCGTGGGGAGCTTTCTTT.